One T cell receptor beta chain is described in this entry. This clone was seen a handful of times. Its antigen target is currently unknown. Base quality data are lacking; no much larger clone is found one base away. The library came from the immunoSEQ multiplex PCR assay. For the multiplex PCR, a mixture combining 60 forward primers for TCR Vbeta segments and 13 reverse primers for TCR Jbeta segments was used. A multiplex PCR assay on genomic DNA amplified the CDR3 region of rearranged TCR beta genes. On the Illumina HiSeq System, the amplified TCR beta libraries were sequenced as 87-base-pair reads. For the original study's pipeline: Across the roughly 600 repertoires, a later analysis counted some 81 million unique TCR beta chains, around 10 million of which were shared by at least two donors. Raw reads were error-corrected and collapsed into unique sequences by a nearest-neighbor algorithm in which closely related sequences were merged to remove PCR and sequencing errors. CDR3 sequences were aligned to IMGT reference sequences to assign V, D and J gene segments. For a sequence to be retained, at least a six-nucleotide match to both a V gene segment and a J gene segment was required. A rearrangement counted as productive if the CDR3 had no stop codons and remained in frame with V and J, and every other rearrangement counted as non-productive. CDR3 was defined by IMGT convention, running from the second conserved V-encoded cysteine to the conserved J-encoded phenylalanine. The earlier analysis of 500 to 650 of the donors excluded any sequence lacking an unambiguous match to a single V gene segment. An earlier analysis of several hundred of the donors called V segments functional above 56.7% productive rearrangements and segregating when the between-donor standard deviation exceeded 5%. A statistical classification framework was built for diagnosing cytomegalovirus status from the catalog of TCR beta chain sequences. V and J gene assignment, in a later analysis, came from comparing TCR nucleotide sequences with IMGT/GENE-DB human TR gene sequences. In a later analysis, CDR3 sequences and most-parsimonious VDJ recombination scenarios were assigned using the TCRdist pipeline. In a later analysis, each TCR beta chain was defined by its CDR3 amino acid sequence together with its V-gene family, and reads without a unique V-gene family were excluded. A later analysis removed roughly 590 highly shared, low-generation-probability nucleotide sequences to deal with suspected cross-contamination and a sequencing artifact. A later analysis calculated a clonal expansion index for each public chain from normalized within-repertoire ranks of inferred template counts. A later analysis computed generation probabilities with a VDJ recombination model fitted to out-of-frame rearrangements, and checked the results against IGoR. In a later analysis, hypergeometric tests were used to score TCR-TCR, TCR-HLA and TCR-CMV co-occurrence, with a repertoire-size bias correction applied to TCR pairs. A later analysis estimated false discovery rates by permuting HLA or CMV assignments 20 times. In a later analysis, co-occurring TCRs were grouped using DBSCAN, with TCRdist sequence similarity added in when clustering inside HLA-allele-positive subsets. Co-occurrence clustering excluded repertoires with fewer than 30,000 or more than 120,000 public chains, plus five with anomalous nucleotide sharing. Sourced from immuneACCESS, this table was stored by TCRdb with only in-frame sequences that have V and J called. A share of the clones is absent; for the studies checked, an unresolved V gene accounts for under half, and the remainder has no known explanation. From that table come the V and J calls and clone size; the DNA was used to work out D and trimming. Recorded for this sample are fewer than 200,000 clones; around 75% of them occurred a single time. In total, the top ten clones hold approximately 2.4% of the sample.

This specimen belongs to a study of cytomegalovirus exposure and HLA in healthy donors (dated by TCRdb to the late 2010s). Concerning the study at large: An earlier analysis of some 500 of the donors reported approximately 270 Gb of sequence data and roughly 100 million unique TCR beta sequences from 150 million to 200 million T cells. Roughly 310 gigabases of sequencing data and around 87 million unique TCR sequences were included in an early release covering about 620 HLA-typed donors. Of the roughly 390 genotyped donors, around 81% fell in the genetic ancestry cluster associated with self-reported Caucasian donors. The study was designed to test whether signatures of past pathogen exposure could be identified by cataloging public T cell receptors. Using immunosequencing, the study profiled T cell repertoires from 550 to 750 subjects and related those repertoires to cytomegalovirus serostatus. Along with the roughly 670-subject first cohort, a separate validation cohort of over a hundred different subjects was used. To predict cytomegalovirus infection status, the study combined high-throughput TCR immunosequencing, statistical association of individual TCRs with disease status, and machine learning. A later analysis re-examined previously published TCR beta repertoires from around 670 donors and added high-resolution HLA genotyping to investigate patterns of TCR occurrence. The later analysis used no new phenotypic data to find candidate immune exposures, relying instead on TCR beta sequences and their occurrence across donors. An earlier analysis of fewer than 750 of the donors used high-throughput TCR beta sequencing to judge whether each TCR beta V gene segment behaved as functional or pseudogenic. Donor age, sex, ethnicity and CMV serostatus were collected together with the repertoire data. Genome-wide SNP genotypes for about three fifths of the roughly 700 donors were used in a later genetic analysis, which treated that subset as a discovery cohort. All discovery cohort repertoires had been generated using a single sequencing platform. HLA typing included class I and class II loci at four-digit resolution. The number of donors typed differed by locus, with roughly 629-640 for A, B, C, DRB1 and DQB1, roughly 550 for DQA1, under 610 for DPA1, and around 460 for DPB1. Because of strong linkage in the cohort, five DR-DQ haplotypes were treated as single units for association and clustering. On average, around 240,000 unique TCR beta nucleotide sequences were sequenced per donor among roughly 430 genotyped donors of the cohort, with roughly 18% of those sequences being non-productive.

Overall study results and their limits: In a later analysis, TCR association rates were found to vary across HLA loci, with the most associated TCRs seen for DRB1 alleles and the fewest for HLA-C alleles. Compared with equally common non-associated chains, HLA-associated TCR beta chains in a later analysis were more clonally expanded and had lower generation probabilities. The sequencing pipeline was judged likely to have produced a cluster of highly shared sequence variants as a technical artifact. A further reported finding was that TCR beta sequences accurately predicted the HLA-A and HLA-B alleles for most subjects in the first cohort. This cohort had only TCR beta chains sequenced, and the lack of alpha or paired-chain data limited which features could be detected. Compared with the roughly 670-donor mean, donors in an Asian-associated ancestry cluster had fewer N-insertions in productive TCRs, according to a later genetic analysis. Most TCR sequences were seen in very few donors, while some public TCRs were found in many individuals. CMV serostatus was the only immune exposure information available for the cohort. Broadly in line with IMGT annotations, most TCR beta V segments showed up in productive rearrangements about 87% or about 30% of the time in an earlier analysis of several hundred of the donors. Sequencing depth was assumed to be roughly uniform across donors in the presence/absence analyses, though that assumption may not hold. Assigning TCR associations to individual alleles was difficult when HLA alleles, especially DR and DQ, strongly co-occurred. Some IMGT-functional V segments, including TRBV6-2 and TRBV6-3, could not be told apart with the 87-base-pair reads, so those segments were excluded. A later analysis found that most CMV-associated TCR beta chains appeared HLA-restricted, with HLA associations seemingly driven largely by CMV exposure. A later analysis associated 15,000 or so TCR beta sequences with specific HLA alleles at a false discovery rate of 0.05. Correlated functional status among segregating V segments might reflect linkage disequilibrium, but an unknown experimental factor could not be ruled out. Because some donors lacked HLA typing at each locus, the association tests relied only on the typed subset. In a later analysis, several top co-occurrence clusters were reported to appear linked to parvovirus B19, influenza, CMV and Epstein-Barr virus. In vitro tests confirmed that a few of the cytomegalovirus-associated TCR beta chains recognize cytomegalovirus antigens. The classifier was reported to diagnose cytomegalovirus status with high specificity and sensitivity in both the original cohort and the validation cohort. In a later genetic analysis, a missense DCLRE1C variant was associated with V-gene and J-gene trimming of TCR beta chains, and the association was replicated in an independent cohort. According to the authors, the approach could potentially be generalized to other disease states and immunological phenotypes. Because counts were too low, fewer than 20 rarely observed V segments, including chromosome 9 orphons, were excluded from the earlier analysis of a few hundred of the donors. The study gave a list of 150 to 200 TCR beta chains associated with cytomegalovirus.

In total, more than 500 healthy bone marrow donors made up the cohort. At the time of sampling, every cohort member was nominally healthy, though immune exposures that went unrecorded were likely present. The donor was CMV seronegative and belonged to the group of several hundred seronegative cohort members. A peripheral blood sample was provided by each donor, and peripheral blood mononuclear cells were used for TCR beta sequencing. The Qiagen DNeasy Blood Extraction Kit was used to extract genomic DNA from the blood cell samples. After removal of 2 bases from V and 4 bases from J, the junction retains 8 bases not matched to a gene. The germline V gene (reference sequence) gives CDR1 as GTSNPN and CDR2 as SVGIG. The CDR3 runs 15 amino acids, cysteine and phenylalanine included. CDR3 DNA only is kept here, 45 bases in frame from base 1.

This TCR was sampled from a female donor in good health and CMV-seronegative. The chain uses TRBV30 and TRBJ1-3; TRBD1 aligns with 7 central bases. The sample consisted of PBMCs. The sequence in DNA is TGTGCCTGGAGTCATCACAGGGGCACCGGAAACACCATATATTTT. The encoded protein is CAWSHHRGTGNTIYF.